This T cell receptor beta chain was documented in a study of blood T cell repertoires in COVID-19. In the study overall: The United States, Italy and Spain supplied acute and convalescent COVID-19 samples. From T cells, B-cell-depleted T cells, or PBMCs came the material, which was cDNA or gDNA.

It was during active infection that Seattle patients were enrolled and then longitudinally followed. With 0 bases removed from V and 5 bases from J, the gap between germline ends came to 16 bases. Germline loops: CDR1 MNHEY, CDR2 SMNVEV (reference sequence). This CDR3 spans 17 amino acids. As handled by the study authors: Amplifying reference gene primers gave estimates of nucleated cell counts. Sequencing was performed with immunoSEQ multiplex PCR; in TCRdb, only in-frame clones are kept and a portion is missing. That table gives V, J and clone size, and the DNA gave D and trimming. The table records hundreds of thousands of clones, roughly 88% of them present only once.

Sample: peripheral blood. The chain employs TRBV27 and TRBJ2-2; tentative D call: TRBD2 (5 bases). This clonotype was obtained from a woman aged 50 to 60 with COVID-19, enrolled during active disease. CDR3 residues: CASSLSSLLGRTGELFF. In DNA, the CDR3 is TGTGCCAGCAGTTTATCGTCACTACTAGGAAGGACCGGGGAGCTGTTTTTT.